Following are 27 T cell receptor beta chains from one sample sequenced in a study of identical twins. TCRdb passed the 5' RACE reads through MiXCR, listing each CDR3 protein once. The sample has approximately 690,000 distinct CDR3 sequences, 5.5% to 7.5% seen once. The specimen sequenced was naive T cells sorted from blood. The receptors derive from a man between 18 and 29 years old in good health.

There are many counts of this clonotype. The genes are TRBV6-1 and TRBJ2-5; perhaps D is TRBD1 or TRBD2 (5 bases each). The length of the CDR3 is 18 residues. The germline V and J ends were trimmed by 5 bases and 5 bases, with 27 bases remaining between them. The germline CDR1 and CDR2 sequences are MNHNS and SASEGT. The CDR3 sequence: CASSQLSRDALRVETQYF. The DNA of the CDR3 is TGTGCCAGCAGTCAACTATCCAGGGACGCCCTTCGTGTGGAGACCCAGTACTTC.

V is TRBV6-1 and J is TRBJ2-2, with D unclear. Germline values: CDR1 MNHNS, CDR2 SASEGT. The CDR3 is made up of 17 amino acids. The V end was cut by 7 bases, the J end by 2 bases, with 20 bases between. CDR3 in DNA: TGTGCCAGCACGGCGACCCACTCCGCGACAAACACCGGGGAGCTGTTTTTT. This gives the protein CASTATHSATNTGELFF.

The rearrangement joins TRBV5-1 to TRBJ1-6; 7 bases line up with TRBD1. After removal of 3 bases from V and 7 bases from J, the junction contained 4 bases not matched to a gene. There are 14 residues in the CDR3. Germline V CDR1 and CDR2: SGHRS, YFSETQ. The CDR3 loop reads CASSSQGVNSPLHF. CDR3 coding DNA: TGCGCCAGCAGCTCCCAGGGGGTCAATTCACCCCTCCACTTT.

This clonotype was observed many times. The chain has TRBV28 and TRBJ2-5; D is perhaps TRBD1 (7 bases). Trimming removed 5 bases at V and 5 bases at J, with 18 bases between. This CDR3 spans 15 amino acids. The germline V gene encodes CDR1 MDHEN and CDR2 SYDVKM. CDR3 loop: CASSPRQGGRETQYF. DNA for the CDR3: TGTGCCAGCAGTCCCCGACAGGGTGGGAGGGAGACCCAGTACTTC.

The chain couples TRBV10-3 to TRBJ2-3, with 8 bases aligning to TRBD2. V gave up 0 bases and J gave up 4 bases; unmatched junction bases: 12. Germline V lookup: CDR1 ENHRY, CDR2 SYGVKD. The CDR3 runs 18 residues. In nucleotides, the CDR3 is TGTGCCATCAGTGAGTCGAAAGGGTTAGCGGGGCCGGCAGATACGCAGTATTTT. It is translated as CAISESKGLAGPADTQYF.

The CDR3 DNA sequence: TGTGCCAGCAGCTTAACGCCCGGGAGCACAGATACGCAGTATTTT. Translation: CASSLTPGSTDTQYF. The chain has TRBV7-6 and TRBJ2-3; D is ambiguous. Germline CDR1 reads SGHVS; CDR2 reads FNYEAQ. Trimming cost V 2 bases and J 0 bases, with 9 bases left between them. The CDR3 contains 15 residues. Together with reference TRBV7-6 and TRBJ2-3, the CDR3 gives the full variable domain: GAGVSQSPRYKVTKRGQDVALRCDPISGHVSLYWYRQALGQGPEFLTYFNYEAQQDKSGLPNDRFSAERPEGSISTLTIQRTEQRDSAMYRCASSLTPGSTDTQYFGPGTRLTVL.

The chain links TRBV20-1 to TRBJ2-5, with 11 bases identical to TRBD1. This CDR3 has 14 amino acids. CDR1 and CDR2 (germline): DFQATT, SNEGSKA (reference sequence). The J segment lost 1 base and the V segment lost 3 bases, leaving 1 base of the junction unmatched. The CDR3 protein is CSARGTGGQETQYF. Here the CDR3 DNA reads TGCAGTGCTAGGGGGACAGGGGGCCAAGAGACCCAGTACTTC.

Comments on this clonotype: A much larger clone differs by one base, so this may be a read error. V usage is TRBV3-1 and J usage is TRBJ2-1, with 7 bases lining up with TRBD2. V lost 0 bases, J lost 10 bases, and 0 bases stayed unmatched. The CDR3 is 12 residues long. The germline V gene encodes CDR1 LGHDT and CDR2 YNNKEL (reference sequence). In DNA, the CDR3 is TGTGCCAGCAGCCAAGATAGCGGGGAGCAGTTCTTC. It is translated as CASSQDSGEQFF.

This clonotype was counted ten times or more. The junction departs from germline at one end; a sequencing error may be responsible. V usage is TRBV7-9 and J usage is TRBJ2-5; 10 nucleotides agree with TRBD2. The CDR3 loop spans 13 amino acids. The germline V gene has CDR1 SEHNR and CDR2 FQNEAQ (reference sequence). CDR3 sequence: CASSSDGLAAFRF. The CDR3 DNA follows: TGTGCCAGCAGCTCGGACGGACTAGCGGCCTTTCGTTTC.

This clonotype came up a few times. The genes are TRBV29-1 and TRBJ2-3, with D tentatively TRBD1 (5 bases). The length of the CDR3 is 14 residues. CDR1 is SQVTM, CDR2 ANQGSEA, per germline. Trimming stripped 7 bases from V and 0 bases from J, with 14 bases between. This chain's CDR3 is CSGAQGRSTDTQYF. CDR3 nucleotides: TGCAGCGGGGCTCAGGGCCGGAGCACAGATACGCAGTATTTT.

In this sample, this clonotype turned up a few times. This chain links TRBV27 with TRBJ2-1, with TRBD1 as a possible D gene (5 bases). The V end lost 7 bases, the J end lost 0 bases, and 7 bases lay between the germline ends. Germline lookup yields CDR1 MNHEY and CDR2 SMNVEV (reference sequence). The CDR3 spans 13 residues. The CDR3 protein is CASIGHSYNEQFF. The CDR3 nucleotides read TGTGCCAGCATCGGACACTCCTACAATGAGCAGTTCTTC.

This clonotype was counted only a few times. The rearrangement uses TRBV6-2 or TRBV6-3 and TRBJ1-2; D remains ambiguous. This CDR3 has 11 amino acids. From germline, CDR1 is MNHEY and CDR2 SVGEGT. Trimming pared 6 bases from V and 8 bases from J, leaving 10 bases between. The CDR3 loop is CASSDLRGYTF. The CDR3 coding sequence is TGTGCCAGCAGCGATCTGAGAGGCTACACCTTC.

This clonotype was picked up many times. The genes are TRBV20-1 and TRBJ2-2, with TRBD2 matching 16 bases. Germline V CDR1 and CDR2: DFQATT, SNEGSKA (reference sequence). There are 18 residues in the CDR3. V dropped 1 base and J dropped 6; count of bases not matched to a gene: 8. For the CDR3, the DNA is TGCAGTGCTAGAGGAGGGACTAGCGGGAGGGCCATCCCCGGGGAGCTGTTTTTT. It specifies CSARGGTSGRAIPGELFF.

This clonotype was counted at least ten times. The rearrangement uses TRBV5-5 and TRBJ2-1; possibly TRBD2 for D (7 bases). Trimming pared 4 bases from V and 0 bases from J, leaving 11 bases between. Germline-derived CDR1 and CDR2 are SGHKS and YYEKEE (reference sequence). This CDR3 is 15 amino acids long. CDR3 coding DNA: TGTGCCAGCAGCGGGGGGGCTAGCTCCTACAATGAGCAGTTCTTC. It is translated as CASSGGASSYNEQFF. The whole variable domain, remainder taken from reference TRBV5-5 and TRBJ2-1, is DAGVTQSPTHLIKTRGQQVTLRCSPISGHKSVSWYQQVLGQGPQFIFQYYEKEERGRGNFPDRFSARQFPNYSSELNVNALLLGDSALYLCASSGGASSYNEQFFGPGTRLTVL.

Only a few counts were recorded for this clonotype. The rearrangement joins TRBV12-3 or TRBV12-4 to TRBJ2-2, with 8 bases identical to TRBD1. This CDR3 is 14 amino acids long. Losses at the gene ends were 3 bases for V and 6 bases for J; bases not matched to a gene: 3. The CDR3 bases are TGTGCCAGCAGTTTGGACAGGGCCCCCGGGGAGCTGTTTTTT. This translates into CASSLDRAPGELFF.

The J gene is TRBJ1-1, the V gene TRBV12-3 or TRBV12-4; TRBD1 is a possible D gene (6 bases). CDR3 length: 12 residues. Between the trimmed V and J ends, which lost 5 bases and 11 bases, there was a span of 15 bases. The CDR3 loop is CASSTQGPFAFF. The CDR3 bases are TGTGCCAGCAGTACCCAGGGGCCGTTCGCTTTCTTT.

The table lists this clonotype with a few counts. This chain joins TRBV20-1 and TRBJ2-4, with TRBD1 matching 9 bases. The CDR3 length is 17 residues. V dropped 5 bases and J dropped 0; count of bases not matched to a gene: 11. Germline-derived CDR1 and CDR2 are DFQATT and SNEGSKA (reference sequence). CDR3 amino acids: CSARDRVQLLAKNIQYF. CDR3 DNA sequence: TGCAGTGCTCGGGACAGGGTCCAACTACTAGCCAAAAACATTCAGTACTTC.

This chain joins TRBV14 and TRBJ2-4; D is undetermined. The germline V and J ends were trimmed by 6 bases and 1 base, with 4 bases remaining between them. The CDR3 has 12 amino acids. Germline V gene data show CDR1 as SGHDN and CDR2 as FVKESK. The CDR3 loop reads CASSGAKNIQYF. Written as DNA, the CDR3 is TGTGCCAGCAGTGGGGCCAAAAACATTCAGTACTTC.

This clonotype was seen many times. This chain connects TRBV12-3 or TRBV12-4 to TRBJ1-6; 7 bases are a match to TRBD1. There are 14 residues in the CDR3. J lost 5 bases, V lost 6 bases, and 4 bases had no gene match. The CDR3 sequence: CASSPGTDNSPLHF. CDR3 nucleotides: TGTGCCAGCAGCCCCGGGACAGATAATTCACCCCTCCACTTT.

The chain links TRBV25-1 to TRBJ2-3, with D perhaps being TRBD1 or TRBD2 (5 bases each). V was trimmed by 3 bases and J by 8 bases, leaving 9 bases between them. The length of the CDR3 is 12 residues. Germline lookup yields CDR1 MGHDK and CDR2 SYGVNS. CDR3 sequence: CASSDRGFTQYF. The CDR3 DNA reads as TGTGCCAGCAGTGACCGGGGCTTTACGCAGTATTTT.

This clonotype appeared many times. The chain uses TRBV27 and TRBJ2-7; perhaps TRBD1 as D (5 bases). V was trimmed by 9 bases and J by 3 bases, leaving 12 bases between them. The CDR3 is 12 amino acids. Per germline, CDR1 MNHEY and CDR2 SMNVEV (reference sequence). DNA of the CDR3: TGTGCCAGTTGGGGCTTCCACTACGAGCAGTACTTC. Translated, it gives CASWGFHYEQYF.

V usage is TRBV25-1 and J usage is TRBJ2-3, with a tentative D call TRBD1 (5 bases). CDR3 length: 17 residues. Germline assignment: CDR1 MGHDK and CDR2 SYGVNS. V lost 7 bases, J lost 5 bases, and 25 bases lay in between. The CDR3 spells CASTPIQGGRDGDTQYF. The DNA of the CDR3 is TGTGCCAGCACCCCCATCCAGGGCGGCAGGGATGGAGATACGCAGTATTTT.

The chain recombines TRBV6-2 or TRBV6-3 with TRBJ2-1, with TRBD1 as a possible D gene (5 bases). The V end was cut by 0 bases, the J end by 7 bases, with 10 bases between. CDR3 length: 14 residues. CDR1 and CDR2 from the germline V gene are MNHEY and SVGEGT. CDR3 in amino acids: CASSYSIAGNEQFF. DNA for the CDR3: TGTGCCAGCAGTTACTCGATTGCAGGGAATGAGCAGTTCTTC.

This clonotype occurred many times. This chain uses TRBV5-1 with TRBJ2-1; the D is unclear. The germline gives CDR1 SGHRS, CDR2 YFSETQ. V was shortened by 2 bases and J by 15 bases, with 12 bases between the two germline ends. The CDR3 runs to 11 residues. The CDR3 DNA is TGCGCCAGCAGCTTAGACGCGAGGCGGTTCTTC. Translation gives CASSLDARRFF.

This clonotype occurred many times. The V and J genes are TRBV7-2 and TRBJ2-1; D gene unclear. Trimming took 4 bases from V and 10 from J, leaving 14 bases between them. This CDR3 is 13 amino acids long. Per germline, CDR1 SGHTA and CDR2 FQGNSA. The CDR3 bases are TGTGCCAGCAGCTACCAAATGAAGAGCGAGCAGTTCTTC. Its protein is CASSYQMKSEQFF.

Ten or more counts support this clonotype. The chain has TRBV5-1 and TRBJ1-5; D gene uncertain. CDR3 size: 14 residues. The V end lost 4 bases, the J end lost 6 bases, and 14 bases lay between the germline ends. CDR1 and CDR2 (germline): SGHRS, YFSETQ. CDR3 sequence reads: CASSPDGESQPQHF. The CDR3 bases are TGCGCCAGCAGCCCGGATGGGGAGTCTCAGCCCCAGCATTTT. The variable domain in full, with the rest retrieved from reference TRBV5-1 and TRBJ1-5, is KAGVTQTPRYLIKTRGQQVTLSCSPISGHRSVSWYQQTPGQGLQFLFEYFSETQRNKGNFPGRFSGRQFSNSRSEMNVSTLELGDSALYLCASSPDGESQPQHFGDGTRLSIL.

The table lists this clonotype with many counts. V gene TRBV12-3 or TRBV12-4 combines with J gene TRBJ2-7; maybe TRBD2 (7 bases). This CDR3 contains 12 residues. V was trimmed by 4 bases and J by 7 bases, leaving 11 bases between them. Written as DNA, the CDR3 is TGTGCCAGCAGTTGGGGGGGCCCGGAGCAGTACTTC. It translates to CASSWGGPEQYF.